This paragraph covers one T cell receptor beta chain sequence. Antigen: not known. This specimen belongs to a study of shared clonotypes between healthy human individuals. The wider study: Plates per donor: three CD4 naive, three CD4 memory, two CD8 naive, one CD8 memory.

Naive-designated CD8 cells lacked CD45RO, were positively enriched for CCR7, and omitted terminally differentiated effector memory CD45RA+ cells. The study enrolled healthy HIV-negative adults without recent acute infections or vaccinations as donors. Genomic DNA per cell subset filled all wells of several immunoSEQ plates. TCRdb's table, derived via immunoSEQ multiplex PCR, lists solely in-frame clones and lacks some. The sample lists around 2,100,000 clones, 85% to 95% occurring once. Notes on the study in general: In general, naive subsets displayed greater estimated richness than memory subsets did.

Sequenced input: naive CD8+ T cells sorted from blood. The TCR was taken from a man between 18 and 29 years old in good health.

The CDR3 sequence: CASSFTQGEPHSYNEQFF. The CDR3 nucleotides are TGTGCCAGCAGCTTTACGCAGGGGGAACCTCACTCCTACAATGAGCAGTTCTTC. The J gene is TRBJ2-1, the V gene TRBV7-9; 7 nucleotides line up with TRBD1. Germline CDR1 reads SEHNR; CDR2 reads FQNEAQ (reference sequence). V dropped 3 bases and J dropped 0; count of bases not matched to a gene: 11. The CDR3 contains 18 residues.